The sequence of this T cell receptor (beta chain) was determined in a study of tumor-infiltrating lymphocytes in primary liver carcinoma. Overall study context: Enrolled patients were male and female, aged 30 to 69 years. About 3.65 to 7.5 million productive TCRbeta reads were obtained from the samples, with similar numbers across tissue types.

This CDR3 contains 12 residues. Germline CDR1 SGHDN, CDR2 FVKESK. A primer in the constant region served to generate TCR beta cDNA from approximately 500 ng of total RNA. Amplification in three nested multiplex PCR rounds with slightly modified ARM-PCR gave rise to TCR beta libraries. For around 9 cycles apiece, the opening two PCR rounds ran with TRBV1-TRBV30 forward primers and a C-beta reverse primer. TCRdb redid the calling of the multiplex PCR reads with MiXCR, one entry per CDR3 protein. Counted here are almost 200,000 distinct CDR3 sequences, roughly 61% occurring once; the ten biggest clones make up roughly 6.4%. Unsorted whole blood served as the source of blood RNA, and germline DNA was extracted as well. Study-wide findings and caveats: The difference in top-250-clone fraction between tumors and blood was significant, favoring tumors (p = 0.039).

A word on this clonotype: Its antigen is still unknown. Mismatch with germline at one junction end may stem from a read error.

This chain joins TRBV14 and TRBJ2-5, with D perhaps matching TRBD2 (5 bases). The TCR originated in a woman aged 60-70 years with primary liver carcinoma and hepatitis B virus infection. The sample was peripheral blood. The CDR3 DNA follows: TGTACCAGCAGCCTGGGATGGGAGACCCATTACTTC. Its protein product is CTSSLGWETHYF.